One sample yielded the 25 T cell receptor beta chains listed below, sequenced in a study of OX40 agonist ivuxolimab in advanced cancers. TCRdb keeps only in-frame clones here, not all; method: immunoSEQ multiplex PCR. The sample carries tens of thousands of clones, 91% recorded once. The sequences come from CD4+ or CD8+ T cells sorted from blood, collected in a trial of the OX40 agonist ivuxolimab. Receptors originate from an adult with an advanced solid tumor such as melanoma, head and neck, liver or kidney cancer.

The J gene is TRBJ1-3, the V gene TRBV11-2; unclear D gene. The CDR3 is made up of 15 amino acids. Germline CDR1 and CDR2: SGHAT and FQNNGV. V was shortened by 5 bases and J by 7 bases, with 18 bases between the two germline ends. Here the CDR3 reads CASSNREKEPNTIYF. Here the CDR3 DNA reads TGTGCCAGCAGCAACCGGGAAAAGGAACCGAACACCATATATTTT.

The DNA of the CDR3 is TGCGCCAGCAGCCAAGCGATAATACAGTCAAGGAAAGCTTTCTTT. This codes for CASSQAIIQSRKAFF. The chain joins TRBV4-3 to TRBJ1-1; D is uncertain. V lost 1 base, J lost 9 bases, and 18 bases lay in between. CDR1 and CDR2 from the germline V gene are LGHNA and YSLEER. The CDR3 has 15 amino acids.

The rearrangement links TRBV7-3 to TRBJ2-1; tentative D call: TRBD2 (5 bases). CDR1 and CDR2 from the germline V gene are SGHTA and FQGTGA. This CDR3 is 13 amino acids long. The V gene lost 6 bases and the J gene lost 7 bases, with 13 bases spanning the gap. CDR3 in amino acids: CASSSDPGNEQFF. The CDR3 DNA reads as TGTGCCAGCAGTTCTGACCCGGGAAATGAGCAGTTCTTC.

The chain is built from TRBV9 and TRBJ1-2; D call uncertain. The V gene lost 0 bases and the J gene lost 2 bases, with 11 bases spanning the gap. Germline lookup yields CDR1 SGDLS and CDR2 YYNGEE. The CDR3 spans 15 residues. The CDR3 coding sequence is TGTGCCAGCAGCGTAGACCCAGAAACCAACTATGGCTACACCTTC. This gives the protein CASSVDPETNYGYTF.

This clone was picked up one time. The chain is built from TRBV28 and TRBJ2-7; D is uncertain. V dropped 4 bases and J dropped 3 bases, with 10 bases sitting between them. The CDR3 extends over 13 amino acids. Germline assignment: CDR1 MDHEN and CDR2 SYDVKM. The chain's CDR3 is CASSSVPNYEQYF. CDR3 nucleotides: TGTGCCAGCAGTTCTGTCCCGAACTACGAGCAGTACTTC.

The genes are TRBV28 and TRBJ2-3; 16 nucleotides agree with TRBD2. The CDR3 contains 18 residues. J lost 7 bases, V lost 5 bases, and 12 bases had no gene match. The germline CDR1 and CDR2 sequences are MDHEN and SYDVKM. The CDR3 DNA sequence: TGTGCCAGCAGTCCAACGGGACTAGCGGGAGGGCGCGGATATACGCAGTATTTT. This encodes CASSPTGLAGGRGYTQYF.

V usage is TRBV5-4 and J usage is TRBJ2-3, with D hard to call. Germline CDR1 SGHNT, CDR2 YYREEE (reference sequence). The V end lost 1 base, the J end lost 4 bases, and 10 bases lay between the germline ends. The CDR3 covers 14 residues. CDR3 loop: CASSLRVAADTQYF. The CDR3 DNA reads TGTGCCAGCAGCTTGAGGGTCGCGGCAGATACGCAGTATTTT.

The rearrangement joins TRBV9 to TRBJ2-1; D is unclear. The V end lost 0 bases, the J end lost 9 bases, and 13 bases lay between the germline ends. The CDR3 extends over 14 amino acids. Per germline, CDR1 SGDLS and CDR2 YYNGEE. The chain's CDR3 is CASSVDDPVPEQFF. Here the CDR3 DNA reads TGTGCCAGCAGCGTAGACGATCCAGTCCCTGAGCAGTTCTTC.

The chain couples TRBV11-2 to TRBJ2-7; 8 nucleotides line up with TRBD1. CDR3 length: 16 residues. Germline V gene data show CDR1 as SGHAT and CDR2 as FQNNGV. V lost 3 bases and J lost 2; bases outside the gene matches: 9. The CDR3 here is CASSFKTGEQPYEQYF. The CDR3 DNA reads TGTGCCAGCAGCTTTAAGACAGGGGAGCAACCCTACGAGCAGTACTTC.

The CDR3 protein is CASSLGSTDTQYF. CDR3 sequence (DNA): TGTGCCAGCAGCTTAGGGAGCACAGATACGCAGTATTTT. The chain recombines TRBV7-8 with TRBJ2-3; D unclear. CDR3 length: 13 residues. The germline V and J ends were trimmed by 1 base and 0 bases, with 2 bases remaining between them. Looked up from germline, CDR1 is SGHVS and CDR2 is FQNEAQ.

This clone has just one count. The chain joins TRBV18 to TRBJ2-5; TRBD1 agrees at 7 bases. The germline V gene encodes CDR1 KGHSH and CDR2 LQKENI. The CDR3 loop spans 13 amino acids. Trimming cost V 8 bases and J 2 bases; bases outside gene matches: 5. DNA for the CDR3: TGTGCCAGCACGGGACAGAAACAAGAGACCCAGTACTTC. Its protein product is CASTGQKQETQYF.

This chain uses TRBV5-1 with TRBJ1-1; the match to TRBD1 covers 7 bases. This CDR3 is built from 15 residues. J was trimmed by 3 bases and V by 0 bases; bases with no gene match: 5. CDR1 and CDR2 (germline): SGHRS, YFSETQ. CDR3 sequence: CASSLGGTAYTEAFF. CDR3 DNA sequence: TGCGCCAGCAGCTTGGGTGGGACAGCTTACACTGAAGCTTTCTTT.

The genes are TRBV4-3 and TRBJ1-5, with D possibly matching TRBD1 (5 bases). V lost 1 base, J lost 6 bases, and 10 bases lay in between. The germline V gene has CDR1 LGHNA and CDR2 YSLEER. The CDR3 has 14 residues. Written as DNA, the CDR3 is TGCGCCAGCAGCCAAGGGCGGACATCTCAGCCCCAGCATTTT. Protein: CASSQGRTSQPQHF.

The CDR3 loop is CASSLQGNTGELFF. The CDR3 nucleotides are TGTGCCAGCAGCTTACAGGGAAATACCGGGGAGCTGTTTTTT. The chain joins TRBV7-9 to TRBJ2-2, with D possibly matching TRBD1 (5 bases). Trimming cost V 2 bases and J 5 bases, with 9 bases left between them. The CDR3 runs to 14 residues. Germline V gives CDR1 SEHNR, CDR2 FQNEAQ (reference sequence).

V is TRBV6-5 and J is TRBJ2-7, with 9 bases fitting TRBD1. V trimming: 2 bases; J trimming: 5 bases; junction bases outside the gene matches: 4. The CDR3 is 14 residues long. Germline loops: CDR1 MNHEY, CDR2 SVGAGI. The CDR3 protein is CASSYRDRVDEQYF. DNA of the CDR3: TGTGCCAGCAGTTACAGGGACAGGGTGGACGAGCAGTACTTC.

The rearrangement joins TRBV9 to TRBJ1-5; D gene uncertain. Trimming removed 0 bases from V and 2 bases from J, with 6 bases in between. This CDR3 region has 14 residues. Germline CDR1 and CDR2: SGDLS and YYNGEE. The CDR3 spells CASSVGQGNQPQHF. The CDR3 DNA is TGTGCCAGCAGCGTAGGGCAGGGCAATCAGCCCCAGCATTTT.

The V gene is TRBV7-2, the J gene TRBJ2-6, with D maybe TRBD1 (6 bases). CDR3 length: 16 amino acids. The germline gives CDR1 SGHTA, CDR2 FQGNSA. The V end was cut by 5 bases, the J end by 0 bases, with 11 bases between. DNA of the CDR3: TGTGCCAGCAGCGTCTCAGGGGTCTCTGGGGCCAACGTCCTGACTTTC. This codes for CASSVSGVSGANVLTF.

The chain links TRBV28 to TRBJ2-1, with 8 bases aligning to TRBD2. The CDR3 spans 16 residues. Germline V gene data show CDR1 as MDHEN and CDR2 as SYDVKM. Trimming cost V 10 bases and J 0 bases; bases outside gene matches: 11. As DNA, the CDR3 is TGTGCCACCTCTAGGACTAGCCTATCCTCCTACAATGAGCAGTTCTTC. This sequence encodes CATSRTSLSSYNEQFF. Full variable domain (remainder filled in from reference TRBV28 and TRBJ2-1): DVKVTQSSRYLVKRTGEKVFLECVQDMDHENMFWYRQDPGLGLRLIYFSYDVKMKEKGDIPEGYSVSREKKERFSLILESASTNQTSMYLCATSRTSLSSYNEQFFGPGTRLTVL.

This chain uses TRBV29-1 with TRBJ2-1, with D perhaps matching TRBD2 (5 bases). The CDR3 has 14 residues. V gave up 7 bases and J gave up 0 bases, with 13 bases separating them. From germline, CDR1 is SQVTM and CDR2 ANQGSEA. The CDR3 coding sequence is TGCAGCGCCGCCCGAGGGAGCTCCTACAATGAGCAGTTCTTC. It translates to CSAARGSSYNEQFF.

The rearrangement links TRBV7-9 to TRBJ1-1; 8 positions agree with TRBD1. Germline V CDR1 and CDR2: SEHNR, FQNEAQ (reference sequence). This CDR3 has 13 residues. The junction had 5 bases not matched to a gene; V was cut back by 5 bases and J by 6 bases. CDR3 nucleotides: TGTGCCAGCAGCCTTGACAGGGGCCCTGAAGCTTTCTTT. As protein: CASSLDRGPEAFF.

The J gene is TRBJ1-5, the V gene TRBV28; D is perhaps TRBD1 (5 bases). This CDR3 is built from 16 residues. CDR1 is MDHEN, CDR2 SYDVKM, per germline. V gave up 4 bases and J gave up 2 bases, with 15 bases separating them. CDR3: CASSSTQGLGNQPQHF. Here the CDR3 DNA reads TGTGCCAGCAGTTCTACTCAGGGATTAGGCAATCAGCCCCAGCATTTT.

J is TRBJ1-5 and V is TRBV7-8; TRBD1 agrees at 7 bases. The junction had 3 bases not matched to a gene; V was cut back by 5 bases and J by 5 bases. Germline CDR1 SGHVS, CDR2 FQNEAQ. The CDR3 is 13 amino acids. CDR3 amino acids: CASSVGTDQPQHF. Written as DNA, the CDR3 is TGTGCCAGCAGCGTCGGGACAGATCAGCCCCAGCATTTT.

The chain uses TRBV7-6 and TRBJ1-1; 7 positions agree with TRBD1. Germline loops: CDR1 SGHVS, CDR2 FNYEAQ. The CDR3 spans 15 residues. The V and J ends lost 5 bases and 4 bases, in that order; junction bases with no gene match: 10. The DNA of the CDR3 is TGTGCCAGCAGCCGACAGGGCGGAGGTAGCACTGAAGCTTTCTTT. Its protein is CASSRQGGGSTEAFF. Full variable domain (missing parts from reference TRBV7-6 and TRBJ1-1): GAGVSQSPRYKVTKRGQDVALRCDPISGHVSLYWYRQALGQGPEFLTYFNYEAQQDKSGLPNDRFSAERPEGSISTLTIQRTEQRDSAMYRCASSRQGGGSTEAFFGQGTRLTVV.

This rearrangement joins TRBV28 to TRBJ1-2; maybe TRBD1 (5 bases). The V end lost 8 bases, the J end lost 3 bases, and 10 bases lay between the germline ends. CDR1 is MDHEN, CDR2 SYDVKM, per germline. CDR3 size: 12 residues. CDR3 sequence reads: CASLTEDYGYTF. CDR3 DNA sequence: TGTGCCAGCCTGACAGAGGACTATGGCTACACCTTC.

The chain joins TRBV11-2 to TRBJ1-2; D gene unclear. The CDR3 totals 15 residues. The germline CDR1 and CDR2 sequences are SGHAT and FQNNGV. The germline V and J ends were trimmed by 4 bases and 1 base, with 13 bases remaining between them. CDR3 in amino acids: CASSSLMGGNYGYTF. DNA of the CDR3: TGTGCCAGCAGCTCCCTAATGGGAGGTAACTATGGCTACACCTTC. The full variable domain, with the rest looked up from reference TRBV11-2 and TRBJ1-2, is EAGVAQSPRYKIIEKRQSVAFWCNPISGHATLYWYQQILGQGPKLLIQFQNNGVVDDSQLPKDRFSAERLKGVDSTLKIQPAKLEDSAVYLCASSSLMGGNYGYTFGSGTRLTVV.